These T cell receptor beta chains were read from a single sample in a study of OX40 agonist ivuxolimab in advanced cancers. TCRdb keeps only in-frame clones here, not all; method: immunoSEQ multiplex PCR. The data contain approximately 12,000 clones, more than 80% of them singletons. The specimen comprised CD4+ or CD8+ T cells sorted from blood, sampled in a trial of the OX40 agonist ivuxolimab. Receptors were obtained from an adult with an advanced solid tumor such as melanoma, head and neck, liver or kidney cancer. Each CDR3 is given with its conserved first and last residue. A D gene is named only where the DNA matches it firmly. Clone size is shown for a subset of rows, as once, few, many or a class of expanded clone.

v_gene	j_gene	abundance	d_gene	CDR3nt	CDR3aa
TRBV11-3	TRBJ2-4	NA	NA	TGTGCCAGCAGCCCCGACGCTACAATAGCCAAAAACATTCAGTACTTC	CASSPDATIAKNIQYF
TRBV6-5	TRBJ1-5	NA	TRBD1	TGTGCCAGCAGCGACAGGGCCCATCAGCCCCAGCATTTT	CASSDRAHQPQHF
TRBV30	TRBJ2-2	NA	NA	TGTGCCTGGAGTTCGGGACACTTCACCGGGGAGCTGTTTTTT	CAWSSGHFTGELFF
TRBV9	TRBJ1-1	NA	NA	TGTGCCAGCAGCCCCGGCCACGGCACTATGAACACTGAAGCTTTCTTT	CASSPGHGTMNTEAFF
TRBV4-3	TRBJ2-3	once	NA	TGCGCCAGCAGCAACTGGGCAGGAGCGGCAGATACGCAGTATTTT	CASSNWAGAADTQYF
TRBV13	TRBJ2-5	NA	NA	TGTGCCAGCAGCACAACGACAGGCGGGACCCAGTACTTC	CASSTTTGGTQYF
TRBV29-1	TRBJ2-2	NA	NA	TGCAGCGTAGCACGGAACACCGGGGAGCTGTTTTTT	CSVARNTGELFF
TRBV4-2	TRBJ1-3	NA	NA	TGTGCCAGCAGCCCCGGGGACACCATATATTTT	CASSPGDTIYF
TRBV2	TRBJ1-5	NA	TRBD1	TGTGCCAGCAGTGAAGCCGACAGGGATCAGCCCCAGCATTTT	CASSEADRDQPQHF
TRBV7-6	TRBJ2-7	NA	TRBD1	TGTGCCAGCAGCTTAGCGGACAGGGGAACGGGTGAGCAGTACTTC	CASSLADRGTGEQYF
TRBV7-5	TRBJ2-7	few	NA	TGTGCCAGCAGCCCATGGACAGGGGCCTACGAGCAGTACTTC	CASSPWTGAYEQYF
TRBV6-4	TRBJ2-3	once	NA	TGTGCCAGCAGTGCAAGTGGCGCGGGCACAGATACGCAGTATTTT	CASSASGAGTDTQYF
TRBV11-2	TRBJ1-2	once	TRBD1	TGTGCCAGCAGACGGGAGGCAGGGGGCGTGCGGAACTATGGCTACACCTTC	CASRREAGGVRNYGYTF
TRBV7-9	TRBJ2-7	NA	TRBD1	TGTGCCAGCAGAGCCGGGACAGGGATTTACGAGCAGTACTTC	CASRAGTGIYEQYF
TRBV6-5	TRBJ2-7	NA	TRBD1	TGTGCCAGCAGTCCCGGGACAGACTACGAGCAGTACTTC	CASSPGTDYEQYF
TRBV4-1	TRBJ1-5	NA	TRBD1	TGCGCCAGCAGCGAGGGACAGAATAGCAATCAGCCCCAGCATTTT	CASSEGQNSNQPQHF
TRBV27	TRBJ2-1	once	NA	TGTGCCAGCAGTTCATTAGGGACTCAGGTCAATGAGCAGTTCTTC	CASSSLGTQVNEQFF
TRBV4-1	TRBJ1-2	NA	TRBD1	TGCGCCAGCAGCCAAGGTTTCTTCGGGACAGGGGGCTCCCTGGTCCCCTTC	CASSQGFFGTGGSLVPF
TRBV13	TRBJ2-3	NA	TRBD2	TGTGCCAGCAGCCTCAGACTAGCGGGACCTTCTAGCACAGATACGCAGTATTTT	CASSLRLAGPSSTDTQYF
TRBV4-3	TRBJ2-2	NA	NA	TGCGCCAGCAGCCAAGGGGGGACCACCGGGGAGCTGTTTTTT	CASSQGGTTGELFF
TRBV27	TRBJ1-2	once	NA	TGTGCCAGCAGGCGAAGACGGGAACTTCGCTATGGCTACACCTTC	CASRRRRELRYGYTF
TRBV4-3	TRBJ2-7	NA	TRBD1	TGCGCCAGCAGCCCGACAGGGTACTCCTACGAGCAGTACTTC	CASSPTGYSYEQYF
TRBV6-5	TRBJ2-2	NA	TRBD1	TGTGCCAGCGGGACAGATGCGCCCACCGGGGAGCTGTTTTTT	CASGTDAPTGELFF
TRBV2	TRBJ2-7	NA	NA	TGTGCCAGCAGTGACCCGGACAGCCCTTACCCCCACGAGCAGTACTTC	CASSDPDSPYPHEQYF
TRBV7-6	TRBJ2-1	NA	NA	TGTGCCAGCAGCTTAGTCGGGAGCCCCTACAATGAGCAGTTCTTC	CASSLVGSPYNEQFF
TRBV19	TRBJ1-1	NA	NA	TGTGCCAGAGGAAGAGGAGCTTTCTTT	CARGRGAFF
TRBV29-1	TRBJ2-7	NA	TRBD1	TGCAGCGTTGAGGGACAGGGAAGGCAGTACTTC	CSVEGQGRQYF
TRBV11-2	TRBJ1-2	NA	NA	TGTGCCAGCAGCTTAGCCCGCGATCGGGGCTACACCTTC	CASSLARDRGYTF
TRBV7-9	TRBJ2-7	NA	NA	TGTGCCAGCAGCTTAAGTGGGGTTACCTACGAGCAGTACTTC	CASSLSGVTYEQYF
TRBV7-2	TRBJ2-7	NA	NA	TGTGCCAGCAGCTTAGTAGGAGCCTACGAGCAGTACTTC	CASSLVGAYEQYF
TRBV29-1	TRBJ2-1	NA	NA	TGCAGCGTTGATCGGGACGGTTTATATGAGCAGTTCTTC	CSVDRDGLYEQFF